The 17 T cell receptor beta chains below all came from one sample that was sequenced in a study of T-cell reconstitution after alpha-beta-depleted transplantation in children. Preparation of the TCRbeta library used unique molecular identifiers. TCRdb itself ran the PCR reads through MiXCR, one entry per CDR3 protein. The table has approximately 350,000 distinct CDR3 sequences, around a tenth seen once. The starting material was PBMCs from the stem cell graft donor, obtained from the stem cell graft. These receptors were collected from a human donor who donated a stem cell graft to a child with acute lymphoblastic leukemia.

The chain recombines TRBV7-9 with TRBJ2-2; D remains ambiguous. The germline V gene encodes CDR1 SEHNR and CDR2 FQNEAQ (reference sequence). The CDR3 consists of 14 residues. Trimming took off 7 bases at V and 0 bases at J, with 9 bases between the two ends. The CDR3 spells CASIRTPNTGELFF. The CDR3 region has the DNA TGTGCCAGCATCCGGACGCCGAACACCGGGGAGCTGTTTTTT.

This clonotype was observed a handful of times. The rearrangement joins TRBV7-8 to TRBJ1-5; a possible D gene is TRBD1 (5 bases). Germline loops: CDR1 SGHVS, CDR2 FQNEAQ. CDR3 length: 14 amino acids. V lost 5 bases and J lost 3, with 11 bases in between. Here the CDR3 reads CASSPRDFNQPQHF. DNA of the CDR3: TGTGCCAGCAGCCCGAGGGACTTCAATCAGCCCCAGCATTTT.

The V and J genes are TRBV6-5 and TRBJ2-7; D unclear. Germline values: CDR1 MNHEY, CDR2 SVGAGI. The V end was cut by 2 bases, the J end by 0 bases, with 8 bases between. The CDR3 covers 14 residues. The CDR3 coding sequence is TGTGCCAGCAGTTACGGACGACCCTCCTACGAGCAGTACTTC. It is translated as CASSYGRPSYEQYF.

The chain links TRBV20-1 to TRBJ2-7, with 11 bases aligning to TRBD2. CDR1 DFQATT and CDR2 SNEGSKA come from the germline V gene (reference sequence). V lost 1 base to trimming and J lost 0 bases; unmatched junction nucleotides: 14. This CDR3 has 19 residues. The CDR3 nucleotides are TGCAGTGCTAGAGGGCCGGGACTAGCGGACCCACTGAGCTCCTACGAGCAGTACTTC. Protein product: CSARGPGLADPLSSYEQYF.

In this sample, this clonotype turned up many times. The chain couples TRBV12-3 or TRBV12-4 to TRBJ2-3, with 7 nucleotides matching TRBD2. This CDR3 spans 15 amino acids. J was trimmed by 2 bases and V by 2 bases; bases with no gene match: 4. The CDR3 is CASSLSSGATDTQYF. As DNA, the CDR3 is TGTGCCAGCAGTTTATCTAGCGGAGCCACAGATACGCAGTATTTT.

This clonotype has only a few counts. The chain has TRBV5-1 and TRBJ1-1; TRBD1 is a possible D gene (5 bases). This CDR3 is built from 14 residues. Germline-derived CDR1 and CDR2 are SGHRS and YFSETQ. Deletions cut 4 bases from V and 4 bases from J, with 14 bases between. The CDR3 here is CASSRQTEGTEAFF. The CDR3 nucleotides are TGCGCCAGCAGCCGACAGACGGAAGGCACTGAAGCTTTCTTT.

Many counts were recorded for this clonotype. The chain employs TRBV7-2 and TRBJ2-3, with 7 bases matching TRBD2. Germline-derived CDR1 and CDR2 are SGHTA and FQGNSA. The CDR3 contains 14 residues. V shed 5 bases and J 3 bases; nucleotides not matched to a gene: 5. The CDR3 spells CASSPGGRTDTQYF. The DNA for the CDR3 is TGTGCCAGCAGCCCCGGCGGGAGAACAGATACGCAGTATTTT.

This clonotype was recorded at least ten times. The chain is built from TRBV7-2 and TRBJ2-3; 7 bases line up with TRBD1. V dropped 8 bases and J dropped 2; count of bases not matched to a gene: 7. This CDR3 is built from 14 residues. The germline V gene has CDR1 SGHTA and CDR2 FQGNSA. CDR3 loop: CASCRDSSTDTQYF. The CDR3 coding sequence is TGTGCCAGCTGCCGGGACAGTTCCACAGATACGCAGTATTTT.

This chain links TRBV7-9 with TRBJ2-7, with D possibly TRBD1 on 7 matching bases. The germline gives CDR1 SEHNR, CDR2 FQNEAQ (reference sequence). The CDR3 is 17 residues long. The V end lost 5 bases, the J end lost 0 bases, and 20 bases lay between the germline ends. The CDR3 loop reads CASSPGGGGAHSYEQYF. The CDR3 nucleotides are TGTGCCAGCAGCCCAGGGGGTGGAGGGGCCCACTCCTACGAGCAGTACTTC.

This clonotype was observed a few times. The V call is TRBV10-2, the J call TRBJ2-3; 10 bases match TRBD2. This CDR3 has 18 amino acids. The germline CDR1 and CDR2 sequences are WSHSY and SAAADI. With 6 bases clipped from V and 6 bases from J, the junction kept 18 bases outside the gene matches. The CDR3 bases are TGCGCCAGCAGAGGAGTGGCGGAAACTAGCGGGAAGGCGGATACGCAGTATTTT. Residues: CASRGVAETSGKADTQYF.

Many counts were recorded for this clonotype. The rearrangement links TRBV7-3 to TRBJ2-5; 8 nucleotides match TRBD1. The V gene's germline CDR1 is SGHTA and CDR2 FQGTGA. There are 13 residues in the CDR3. Germline trimming cut 3 bases from V and 4 bases from J; bases unmatched to any gene: 1. CDR3 DNA: TGTGCCAGCAGCTTCAGGGGGCCAGAGACCCAGTACTTC. It specifies CASSFRGPETQYF.

This clonotype showed up many times. A read error may produce the germline difference seen at one junction end. V gene TRBV7-7 combines with J gene TRBJ2-7, with 11 bases that match TRBD1. Germline V gene sequence: CDR1 SSHAT, CDR2 FNYEAQ (reference sequence). The CDR3 runs to 18 residues. CDR3 protein: CASSLGDISGQGEGEQYF. The CDR3 DNA is TGTGCTAGCAGCTTAGGGGACATTTCGGGACAGGGGGAAGGCGAGCAGTACTTC.

This clonotype was counted ten times or more. V usage is TRBV7-3 and J usage is TRBJ2-3; D remains unclear. Germline V gives CDR1 SGHTA, CDR2 FQGTGA. Trimming stripped 9 bases from V and 0 bases from J, with 16 bases between. This CDR3 region has 15 residues. The CDR3 loop reads CASRRSLPSTDTQYF. CDR3 DNA sequence: TGTGCCAGTCGGCGAAGCTTACCAAGCACAGATACGCAGTATTTT.

This clonotype was seen ten or more times. The chain joins TRBV20-1 to TRBJ1-2; D is unclear. The V gene lost 3 bases and the J gene lost 5 bases, with 19 bases spanning the gap. This CDR3 region has 15 residues. The germline V gene encodes CDR1 DFQATT and CDR2 SNEGSKA (reference sequence). CDR3 loop: CSASLGRSTQYGYTF. CDR3 DNA: TGCAGTGCTAGTTTGGGCAGATCGACCCAATATGGCTACACCTTC.

This chain joins TRBV18 and TRBJ1-1, with D perhaps TRBD1 (5 bases). CDR1 and CDR2 from the germline V gene are KGHSH and LQKENI. V was clipped by 3 bases and J by 1 base, with 12 bases between them. The CDR3 runs 15 residues. The CDR3 sequence is CASSPDRGRNTEAFF. The CDR3 region has the DNA TGTGCCAGCTCACCCGACAGAGGACGGAACACTGAAGCTTTCTTT.

This clonotype was counted only a few times. The junction shows a germline mismatch at one end, possibly a read error. The chain uses TRBV13 and TRBJ2-5; 12 nucleotides match TRBD2. Germline V gene sequence: CDR1 PRHDT, CDR2 FYEKMQ (reference sequence). This CDR3 comprises 22 residues. The CDR3 here is CASSLGRLGLAGGTLTQETQYF. Written as DNA, the CDR3 is TGTGCCAGCAGTTTAGGCAGATTGGGGCTAGCGGGAGGGACTCTGACCCAAGAGACCCAGTACTTC.

The chain uses TRBV4-1 and TRBJ2-5; D might be TRBD2 (7 bases). The CDR3 sequence is 16 residues long. V lost 1 base and J 3 bases, leaving 15 bases between the germline ends. From germline, CDR1 is MGHRA and CDR2 YSYEKL. DNA for the CDR3: TGCGCCAGCAGCCAAGGACAGGCGGCGGGAGAAGAGACCCAGTACTTC. Its protein product is CASSQGQAAGEETQYF.